This T cell receptor (beta chain) was sequenced during a study of blood T cell repertoires in COVID-19. This clone was seen just once. The protocol was immunoSEQ multiplex PCR, while the TCRdb copy is restricted to in-frame clones and leaves out a portion. The sample has some 80,000 clones; around 80% are singletons. The TCR was taken from a man in his fifties or sixties with active or convalescent COVID-19. Source material: peripheral blood.

CDR3 region: CASSYFGSGGQETQYF. The CDR3 DNA is TGTGCCAGCAGTTATTTCGGGTCCGGAGGTCAGGAGACCCAGTACTTC. The chain couples TRBV6-5 to TRBJ2-5, with D possibly being TRBD2 (5 bases). Per germline, CDR1 MNHEY and CDR2 SVGAGI. Trimming took off 3 bases at V and 5 bases at J, with 19 bases between the two ends. The CDR3 spans 16 residues.